The clone carrying this T cell receptor beta chain was seen more than once but under ten times. Its antigen is still unknown. Per germline, CDR1 MGHRA and CDR2 YSYEKL. The CDR3 is 14 residues long. V lost 2 bases and J 0 bases, leaving 7 bases between the germline ends. This entry is derived from a study of T cells after yellow fever vaccination. Study as a whole: SMART-Seq v4 Ultra Low Input prepared the low-cell-number fractions. Study-level results: Post-booster repertoires again held most primary-vaccination clones (roughly 96% CD4, 85% to 90% CD8). Contamination of FACS-sorted repertoires by abundant clonotypes from the bulk population could occur.

Making TCR cDNA involved 5'RACE template switching, which added UMIs and a universal primer site. TCRdb used MiXCR to reprocess the 5' RACE reads, holding one entry per CDR3 protein. The sample contains roughly 340,000 distinct CDR3 sequences, about 4% of which appear only once. This specimen consisted of PBMCs, obtained 5 days after the yellow fever booster vaccination. The chain has TRBV4-1 and TRBJ1-2; D uncertain. This receptor was obtained from a man aged 18 to 35 who received the YFV17D yellow fever vaccine. The CDR3 sequence: CASSQSDANYGYTF. CDR3 nucleotides: TGCGCCAGCAGCCAATCGGATGCTAACTATGGCTACACCTTC.